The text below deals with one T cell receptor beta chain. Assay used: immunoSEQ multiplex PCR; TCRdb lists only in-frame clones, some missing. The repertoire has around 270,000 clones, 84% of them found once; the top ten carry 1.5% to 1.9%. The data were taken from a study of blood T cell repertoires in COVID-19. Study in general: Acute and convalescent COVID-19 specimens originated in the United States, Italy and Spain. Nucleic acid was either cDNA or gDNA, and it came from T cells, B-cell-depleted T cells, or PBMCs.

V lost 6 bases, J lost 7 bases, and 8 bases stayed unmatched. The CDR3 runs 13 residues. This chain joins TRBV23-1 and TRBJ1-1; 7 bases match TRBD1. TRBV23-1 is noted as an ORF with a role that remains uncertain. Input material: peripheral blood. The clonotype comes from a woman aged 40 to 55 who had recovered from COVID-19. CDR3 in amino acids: CASRRQGNDEAFF. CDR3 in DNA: TGCGCCAGCAGACGACAGGGAAATGATGAAGCTTTCTTT.